The 29 T cell receptor beta chains reported below all come from one sample, sequenced in a study of T-cell memory formation after mild COVID-19. TCRdb re-called the 5' RACE reads through MiXCR, storing one row per CDR3 protein. Of more than 200,000 distinct CDR3 sequences in the sample, 16% were seen once. The sequencing sample was made of PBMCs or a T cell subset sorted from them (not recorded which). Every receptor here comes from a man aged 18 to 30 who had mild COVID-19 (a few samples of this study predate the infection). Cell type and time point are not known.

Only a few counts were recorded for this clonotype. The V call is TRBV10-3, the J call TRBJ2-5; 11 bases fit TRBD2. The CDR3 has 14 amino acids. J gave up 7 bases and V 6 bases, and 7 bases lay outside the gene matches. In germline, CDR1 is ENHRY, CDR2 SYGVKD. The CDR3 DNA reads as TGTGCCATCAGGGAGACTAGCGGGGAGGGGACCCAGTACTTC. Encoded protein: CAIRETSGEGTQYF.

This clonotype was seen at least ten times. For the CDR3, the DNA is TGTGCCATCAGTGAGCGACCCGGGACGGAGTATGGCTACACCTTC. It translates to CAISERPGTEYGYTF. The chain joins TRBV10-3 to TRBJ1-2; maybe TRBD1 (5 bases). Germline assignment: CDR1 ENHRY and CDR2 SYGVKD. This CDR3 has 15 residues. Trimming pared 2 bases from V and 5 bases from J, leaving 15 bases between.

This chain uses TRBV20-1 with TRBJ2-5, with 8 nucleotides matching TRBD2. Trimming at V came to 0 bases and at J to 4 bases, leaving 7 bases not matched to a gene. CDR3 length: 15 residues. CDR1 DFQATT and CDR2 SNEGSKA come from the germline V gene (reference sequence). The CDR3 DNA reads TGCAGTGCTAGAGACGTGGGACTAGGCAGAGAGACCCAGTACTTC. Translation gives CSARDVGLGRETQYF.

The gene calls are TRBV6-2 or TRBV6-3 and TRBJ1-5; TRBD1 matches at 7 bases. There are 17 residues in the CDR3. V dropped 6 bases and J dropped 2; count of bases not matched to a gene: 13. Germline V gene sequence: CDR1 MNHEY, CDR2 SVGEGT. Here the CDR3 reads CASRTRTGLKGNQPQHF. DNA of the CDR3: TGTGCCAGCAGAACCCGGACAGGACTAAAGGGCAATCAGCCCCAGCATTTT.

The sample holds a few counts of this clonotype. The chain joins TRBV9 to TRBJ2-3; unclear D gene. This CDR3 is built from 12 residues. V gave up 4 bases and J gave up 10 bases, with 13 bases separating them. The germline CDR1 and CDR2 sequences are SGDLS and YYNGEE. CDR3: CASSLTGWPQYF. The CDR3 nucleotides read TGTGCCAGCAGCCTCACGGGCTGGCCGCAGTATTTT. Filled out from reference TRBV9 and TRBJ2-3, the complete variable domain reads DSGVTQTPKHLITATGQRVTLRCSPRSGDLSVYWYQQSLDQGLQFLIQYYNGEERAKGNILERFSAQQFPDLHSELNLSSLELGDSALYFCASSLTGWPQYFGPGTRLTVL.

This clonotype showed up just a few times. The J gene is TRBJ2-4, the V gene TRBV5-5; 7 bases match TRBD2. The CDR3 has 16 residues. The germline CDR1 and CDR2 sequences are SGHKS and YYEKEE (reference sequence). V lost 0 bases to trimming and J lost 3 bases; unmatched junction nucleotides: 6. The CDR3 region is CASSLVAGRVKNIQYF. The CDR3 DNA sequence: TGTGCCAGCAGCTTGGTAGCAGGGAGGGTCAAAAACATTCAGTACTTC.

This clonotype has only a few counts. The V gene is TRBV4-3, the J gene TRBJ2-7; 8 positions agree with TRBD1. Germline V lookup: CDR1 LGHNA, CDR2 YSLEER. This CDR3 comprises 14 residues. The V and J ends lost 1 base and 2 bases, in that order; junction bases with no gene match: 1. The CDR3: CASSQGDRPYEQYV. Written as DNA, the CDR3 is TGCGCCAGCAGCCAAGGGGACAGGCCCTACGAGCAGTACGTC.

The table lists this clonotype with a few counts. The rearrangement links TRBV6-5 to TRBJ1-5; D not certain. Looked up from germline, CDR1 is MNHEY and CDR2 is SVGAGI. The CDR3 totals 15 residues. V was pared by 0 bases and J by 11 bases, with 17 bases between. The CDR3 is CASSYSGPSSTTQHF. The CDR3 bases are TGTGCCAGCAGTTACTCCGGGCCCAGCTCTACCACCCAGCATTTT.

This clonotype was found a few times. The CDR3 DNA reads as TGCGCCAGCAGCCAAGATATGGGGAACACTGAAGCTTTCTTT. Its protein product is CASSQDMGNTEAFF. The chain joins TRBV4-3 to TRBJ1-1, with D unclear. Germline values: CDR1 LGHNA, CDR2 YSLEER. CDR3 size: 14 residues. V gave up 0 bases and J gave up 1 base, with 6 bases separating them.

The rearrangement links TRBV6-1 to TRBJ1-2; 10 bases map to TRBD1. CDR1 MNHNS and CDR2 SASEGT come from the germline V gene. J gave up 5 bases and V 8 bases, and 5 bases lay outside the gene matches. The CDR3 length is 13 residues. DNA of the CDR3: TGTGCCAGCTTCAGGGACAGGGGATATGGCTACACCTTC. Its protein product is CASFRDRGYGYTF.

This clonotype was seen more than once but under ten times. The chain has TRBV18 and TRBJ1-5, with TRBD1 identical over 8 bases. There are 15 residues in the CDR3. J lost 3 bases, V lost 3 bases, and 4 bases had no gene match. Germline CDR1 reads KGHSH; CDR2 reads LQKENI. The CDR3 DNA sequence: TGTGCCAGCTCACCTTGGACAGGGTTCAATCAGCCCCAGCATTTT. Amino acid sequence: CASSPWTGFNQPQHF.

The chain couples TRBV7-9 to TRBJ2-5, with D tentatively TRBD1 (6 bases). Trimming removed 0 bases at V and 4 bases at J, with 15 bases between. The CDR3 spans 16 residues. Germline CDR1 is SEHNR and CDR2 is FQNEAQ (reference sequence). This chain's CDR3 is CASSLATGHRGETQYF. The CDR3 DNA reads as TGTGCCAGCAGCTTAGCGACGGGACACCGTGGAGAGACCCAGTACTTC.

This clonotype was picked up many times. V usage is TRBV20-1 and J usage is TRBJ2-1; tentatively, D is TRBD1 or TRBD2 (5 bases each). The CDR3 runs to 14 residues. Per germline, CDR1 DFQATT and CDR2 SNEGSKA (reference sequence). V was trimmed by 3 bases and J by 2 bases, leaving 11 bases between them. The CDR3 reads CSARPGDPYNEQFF. The CDR3 DNA reads TGCAGTGCTAGGCCTGGGGACCCCTACAATGAGCAGTTCTTC.

This clonotype has only a few counts. This chain links TRBV4-1 with TRBJ1-2; D gene uncertain. The germline V gene encodes CDR1 MGHRA and CDR2 YSYEKL. There are 13 residues in the CDR3. Trimming removed 0 bases at V and 7 bases at J, with 9 bases between. This CDR3 is CASSQEGRSGYTF. The CDR3, as DNA: TGCGCCAGCAGCCAAGAAGGGAGGTCTGGCTACACCTTC.

The rearrangement uses TRBV19 and TRBJ2-7; 9 nucleotides align to TRBD2. The CDR3 consists of 16 residues. V lost 6 bases, J lost 0 bases, and 9 bases stayed unmatched. CDR1 and CDR2 (germline): LNHDA, SQIVND (reference sequence). The CDR3 bases are TGTGCCAGTAGGCCAAACAGCGGGGGGATCTCCTACGAGCAGTACTTC. Its protein product is CASRPNSGGISYEQYF.

This clonotype was counted only a few times. The chain has TRBV14 and TRBJ2-2; D is unclear. V lost 2 bases and J lost 5, with 18 bases in between. This CDR3 spans 17 amino acids. Germline CDR1 is SGHDN and CDR2 is FVKESK. CDR3 coding DNA: TGTGCCAGCAGCCAATACGGCCTCAGAGCACCGACCGGGGAGCTGTTTTTT. Encoded protein: CASSQYGLRAPTGELFF.

This clonotype was seen a single time. The chain has TRBV9 and TRBJ1-6; 7 bases map to TRBD1. The germline gives CDR1 SGDLS, CDR2 YYNGEE. The CDR3 runs 13 residues. V lost 2 bases, J lost 8 bases, and 1 base stayed unmatched. CDR3 coding DNA: TGTGCCAGCAGCGTCGACAGGGATTCACCCCTCCACTTT. This encodes CASSVDRDSPLHF.

This clonotype has just a few counts. The V and J genes are TRBV12-3 or TRBV12-4 and TRBJ1-6; D might be TRBD1 (5 bases). V was cut by 3 bases and J by 9 bases, with 9 bases left in between. This CDR3 is built from 13 residues. The CDR3: CASSFLQGSPLHF. The CDR3 nucleotides are TGTGCCAGCAGTTTCCTCCAGGGTTCACCCCTCCACTTT.

The chain is built from TRBV5-4 and TRBJ2-2, with D perhaps TRBD2 (6 bases). The V gene lost 4 bases and the J gene lost 7 bases, with 17 bases spanning the gap. This CDR3 contains 15 residues. CDR1 is SGHNT, CDR2 YYREEE, per germline (reference sequence). CDR3 protein: CASSLGGLAIGELFF. CDR3 sequence (DNA): TGTGCCAGCAGCCTTGGGGGGTTGGCCATCGGGGAGCTGTTTTTT.

The chain uses TRBV12-3 or TRBV12-4 and TRBJ2-5; D might be TRBD2 (6 bases). The CDR3 is 15 amino acids. Trimming took off 7 bases at V and 5 bases at J, with 20 bases between the two ends. The CDR3 is CASTWGTGLSETQYF. For the CDR3, the DNA is TGTGCCAGCACCTGGGGGACTGGGCTTTCGGAGACCCAGTACTTC.

Ten or more counts support this clonotype. The rearrangement joins TRBV7-9 to TRBJ2-7; D is unresolved. V lost 0 bases and J lost 0, with 15 bases in between. This CDR3 spans 17 amino acids. Per the germline V gene, CDR1 is SEHNR and CDR2 is FQNEAQ (reference sequence). CDR3 DNA: TGTGCCAGCAGCTTAGCCCTACAAGCGACCCTCTCCTACGAGCAGTACTTC. Translation: CASSLALQATLSYEQYF.

The chain couples TRBV7-6 to TRBJ2-1; 10 bases line up with TRBD1. The CDR3 spans 15 residues. Germline trimming cut 4 bases from V and 6 bases from J; bases unmatched to any gene: 6. The germline V gene encodes CDR1 SGHVS and CDR2 FNYEAQ. The CDR3 nucleotides are TGTGCCAGCAGCTCGGACAGGGGGTGGGTCAATGAGCAGTTCTTC. It codes for CASSSDRGWVNEQFF.

The V gene is TRBV3-1, the J gene TRBJ2-5; tentative D call: TRBD2 (6 bases). CDR1 is LGHDT and CDR2 is YNNKEL in the germline V gene (reference sequence). V lost 1 base, J lost 5 bases, and 14 bases lay in between. The CDR3 totals 15 residues. The CDR3 region has the DNA TGTGCCAGCAGCCAAGGATGGGGCCGGGGGGAGACCCAGTACTTC. Protein: CASSQGWGRGETQYF.

This clonotype has more than one count but fewer than ten. DNA of the CDR3: TGCGCCAGCAGTCTCCAGCGGGGGGGCGGAGATACGCAGTATTTT. It is translated as CASSLQRGGGDTQYF. The rearrangement joins TRBV5-1 to TRBJ2-3; 10 bases are a match to TRBD2. V dropped 5 bases and J dropped 5; count of bases not matched to a gene: 8. Per the germline V gene, CDR1 is SGHRS and CDR2 is YFSETQ. CDR3 length: 15 residues.

CDR3 sequence: CASSETSGGETQYF. The CDR3 coding sequence is TGTGCCAGCAGTGAGACTAGCGGGGGTGAGACCCAGTACTTC. The chain employs TRBV6-1 and TRBJ2-5; 12 bases line up with TRBD2. Germline CDR1 reads MNHNS; CDR2 reads SASEGT. This CDR3 spans 14 amino acids. Trimming at V came to 3 bases and at J to 5 bases, leaving 1 base not matched to a gene.

The CDR3 sequence is CASSPEGRGGSPLHF. DNA of the CDR3: TGTGCCAGCAGCCCAGAGGGAAGAGGCGGTTCACCCCTCCACTTT. The rearrangement uses TRBV7-2 and TRBJ1-6; D is undetermined. CDR3 length equals 15 residues. V lost 5 bases, J lost 9 bases, and 17 bases lay in between. Germline V gene data show CDR1 as SGHTA and CDR2 as FQGNSA.

In its sample, this clonotype was seen a few times. CDR3 DNA: TGTGCCAGCAGCTTAGGCGGACAGGGCTACTATGGCTACACCTTC. Its translation: CASSLGGQGYYGYTF. The J gene is TRBJ1-2, the V gene TRBV7-2, with TRBD1 matching 8 bases. The CDR3 loop spans 15 amino acids. Trimming took 1 base from V and 3 from J; bases not matched to a gene: 4. The V gene's germline CDR1 is SGHTA and CDR2 FQGNSA.

The chain recombines TRBV6-2 or TRBV6-3 with TRBJ2-7; D unclear. Trimming stripped 5 bases from V and 2 bases from J, with 10 bases between. The CDR3 extends over 13 amino acids. Germline V gives CDR1 MNHEY, CDR2 SVGEGT. CDR3 region: CASSDRSPYEQYV. The DNA for the CDR3 is TGTGCCAGCAGTGACCGGAGTCCCTACGAGCAGTACGTC.

The chain joins TRBV4-1 to TRBJ1-5; D ambiguous. CDR1 is MGHRA, CDR2 YSYEKL, per germline. Trimming removed 0 bases at V and 9 bases at J, with 15 bases between. The CDR3 extends over 15 amino acids. This CDR3 reads CASSQDPGDRWPQHF. In nucleotides, the CDR3 is TGCGCCAGCAGCCAAGATCCCGGAGACCGGTGGCCCCAGCATTTT.